This T cell receptor (beta chain) derives from a study of T cell responses to AZD1222 COVID-19 vaccine. The CDR3 totals 13 residues. CDR1 is SGHKS, CDR2 YYEKEE, per germline (reference sequence). V lost 0 bases to trimming and J lost 4 bases, with 7 bases between them. The repertoire was sequenced with immunoSEQ multiplex PCR; TCRdb's copy has only in-frame clones and lacks some. The table records 100,000 to 110,000 clones, 85% to 95% of them present only once. This specimen consisted of peripheral blood, obtained on day 0 of AZD1222 vaccination. V gene TRBV5-5 combines with J gene TRBJ1-1, with D maybe TRBD1 (6 bases). The receptor was derived from an adult in good health. The CDR3 is CASSLEGGTEAFF. The DNA of the CDR3 is TGTGCCAGCAGCTTGGAAGGGGGCACTGAAGCTTTCTTT.